Sequencing of this T cell receptor beta chain was carried out in a study of T cell repertoires in cytomegalovirus infection. Study-wide context: Public TCR beta signature analysis indicated the presence of both CMV infection and matching HLA type.

A note on this clonotype: Antigen specificity is unknown.

The CDR3 loop spans 11 amino acids. The ends were cut back, 7 bases at V and 4 bases at J, with 10 bases in the middle. Germline CDR1 is SQVTM and CDR2 is ANQGSEA. General study findings and limits: Summed frequency of shared TCR beta families picked out CMV carriers who also had the relevant HLA.

MiXCR was run by TCRdb on the reads, yielding one entry per CDR3 protein. The data show about 920,000 distinct CDR3 sequences, about a third seen once. The TCR comes from a human donor in good health (CMV status not recorded). Some clones in this sample may be carry-over from other donors' samples. The chain carries TRBV29-1 and TRBJ1-2, with D perhaps TRBD1 (6 bases). Sequencing was performed on cultured CD8+ T cells from PBMCs, taken from culture after CMV antigen stimulation. The CDR3 region is CSAVDSYGYTF. For the CDR3, the DNA is TGCAGCGCCGTGGACAGCTATGGCTACACCTTC.